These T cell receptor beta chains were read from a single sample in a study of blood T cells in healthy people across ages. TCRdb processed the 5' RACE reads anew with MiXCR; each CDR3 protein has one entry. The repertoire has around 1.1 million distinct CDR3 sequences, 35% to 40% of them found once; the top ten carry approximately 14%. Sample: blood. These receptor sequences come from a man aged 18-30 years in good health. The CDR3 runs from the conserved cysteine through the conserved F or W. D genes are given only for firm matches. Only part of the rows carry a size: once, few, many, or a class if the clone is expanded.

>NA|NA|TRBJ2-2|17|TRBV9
TGCGCCAGCAGCGTACCAGTCGACGGGGCGAACACCGGGGAGCTGTTTTTT
CASSVPVDGANTGELFF
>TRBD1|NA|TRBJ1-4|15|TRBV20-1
TGCAGTGCTAGAGGGACAGGGACCCTCAATGAAAAACTGTTTTTT
CSARGTGTLNEKLFF
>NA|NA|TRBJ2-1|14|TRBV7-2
TGTGCCAGCAGCGCGACAAGACTCGACAATGAGCAGTTTTTC
CASSATRLDNEQFF
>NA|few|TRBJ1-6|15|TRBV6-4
TGTGCCAGCAGTGAAATGTTTACAGGCTATTCACCCCTCCACTTT
CASSEMFTGYSPLHF
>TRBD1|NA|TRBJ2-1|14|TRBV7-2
TGTGCCAGCAGCCGAAACAGGGGACCCAATGAGCAGTTCTTC
CASSRNRGPNEQFF
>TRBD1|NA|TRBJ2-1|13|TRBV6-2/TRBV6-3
TGTGCCAGCAGTCCAGACAGGGCTGCTGAGCAGTTCTTC
CASSPDRAAEQFF
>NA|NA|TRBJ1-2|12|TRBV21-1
TGTGCCAGCGGCGCAGGGGACTATGGCTACACCTTC
CASGAGDYGYTF
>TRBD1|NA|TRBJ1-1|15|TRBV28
TGTGCCAGCACCGCTCCGGGACAGGGTTATACTGAAGCTTTCTTT
CASTAPGQGYTEAFF
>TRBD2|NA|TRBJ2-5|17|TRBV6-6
TGTGCCAGCAGTTACTCGATTTTAGCGGGACGAGAAGAGACCCAGTACTTC
CASSYSILAGREETQYF
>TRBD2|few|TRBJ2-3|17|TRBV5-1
TGCGCCAGCAGCCCCGGCAAGACTAGCGGGGGTCGGGATACGCAGTATTTT
CASSPGKTSGGRDTQYF
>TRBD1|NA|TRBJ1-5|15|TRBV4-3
TGCGCCAGCAGCCAAGTACACAGGGGCAATCAGCTCCAGCATTTT
CASSQVHRGNQLQHF
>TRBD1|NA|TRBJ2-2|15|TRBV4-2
TGTGCCAGCCACAGGGGACAGGGGAACACCGGGGAGCTGTTTTTT
CASHRGQGNTGELFF
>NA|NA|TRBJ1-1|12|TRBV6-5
TGTGCCAGCAGTTACGGAGACAGTGTAGCTTTCTTT
CASSYGDSVAFF
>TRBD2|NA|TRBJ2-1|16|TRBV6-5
TGTGCCAGCAGTTACTCAGGGACTAGCGGCGGGAATGAGCAGTTCTTC
CASSYSGTSGGNEQFF
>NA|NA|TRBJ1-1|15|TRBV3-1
TGTGCCAGCAGCCAGACAGCTGTTACGAACACTGAAGCTTTCTTT
CASSQTAVTNTEAFF
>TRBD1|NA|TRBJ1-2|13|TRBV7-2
TGTGTCAGCAGCGTACAGGGGGCAATTGGCTACACCTTC
CVSSVQGAIGYTF
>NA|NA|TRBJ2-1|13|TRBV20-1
TGCAGTGCTCATTTGGGAGGATTGAATGAGCAGTTCTTC
CSAHLGGLNEQFF
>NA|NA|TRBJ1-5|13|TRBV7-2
TGTGCCAGCAGCCCTGGGGGGGTTCAGCCCCAGCATTTT
CASSPGGVQPQHF